This T cell receptor (beta chain) was recorded in a study of OX40 agonist ivuxolimab in advanced cancers. This clone has a single count. The protocol was immunoSEQ multiplex PCR, while the TCRdb copy is restricted to in-frame clones and leaves out a portion. Of 57,000 or so clones in the sample, more than 75% are singletons; the top ten hold 4.5% to 5.5%. Germline V gene sequence: CDR1 ENHRY, CDR2 SYGVKD. This CDR3 is built from 14 residues. The rearrangement uses TRBV10-3 and TRBJ2-5, with D tentatively TRBD1 (6 bases). Judging by the DNA end, TRBJ2-7 fits better; the J call may be wrong. The TCR comes from an adult with an advanced solid tumor such as melanoma, head and neck, liver or kidney cancer. The sample here was CD4+ or CD8+ T cells sorted from blood, taken in a trial of the OX40 agonist ivuxolimab. CDR3 amino acids: CAISGGLDYGEQYF. In DNA form, the CDR3 reads TGTGCCATCAGTGGGGGGCTAGACTACGGCGAGCAGTACTTC.